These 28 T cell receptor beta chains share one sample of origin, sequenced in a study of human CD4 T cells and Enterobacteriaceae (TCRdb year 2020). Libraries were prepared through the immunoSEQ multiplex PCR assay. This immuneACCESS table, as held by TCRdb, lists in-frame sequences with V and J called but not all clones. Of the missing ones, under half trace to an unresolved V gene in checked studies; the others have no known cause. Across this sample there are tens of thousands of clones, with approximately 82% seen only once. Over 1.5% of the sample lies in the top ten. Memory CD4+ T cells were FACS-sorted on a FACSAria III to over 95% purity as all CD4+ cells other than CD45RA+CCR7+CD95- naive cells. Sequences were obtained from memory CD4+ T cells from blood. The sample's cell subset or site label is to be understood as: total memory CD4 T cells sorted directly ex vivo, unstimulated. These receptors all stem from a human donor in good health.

The CDR3, as DNA: TGTGCCAGCAGCCAAGATCCAGATACAACTAATGAAAAACTGTTTTTT. Its translation: CASSQDPDTTNEKLFF. The rearrangement uses TRBV4-2 and TRBJ1-4, with D hard to call. The germline V and J ends were trimmed by 0 bases and 0 bases, with 8 bases remaining between them. From germline, CDR1 is LGHNA and CDR2 YNFKEQ. This CDR3 contains 16 residues.

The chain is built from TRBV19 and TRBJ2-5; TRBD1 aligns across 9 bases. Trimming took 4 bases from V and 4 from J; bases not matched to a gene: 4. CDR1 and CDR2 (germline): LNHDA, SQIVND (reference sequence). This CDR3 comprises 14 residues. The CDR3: CASSKGQGGETQYF. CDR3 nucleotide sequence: TGTGCCAGTAGTAAGGGACAGGGTGGAGAGACCCAGTACTTC.

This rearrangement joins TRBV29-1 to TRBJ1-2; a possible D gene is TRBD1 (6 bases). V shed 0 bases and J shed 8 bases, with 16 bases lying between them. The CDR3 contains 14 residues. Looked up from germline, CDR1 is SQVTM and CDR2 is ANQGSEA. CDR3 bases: TGCAGCGTTGAAGAAATTGGACAGCTGAGGGGCTACACCTTC. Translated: CSVEEIGQLRGYTF.

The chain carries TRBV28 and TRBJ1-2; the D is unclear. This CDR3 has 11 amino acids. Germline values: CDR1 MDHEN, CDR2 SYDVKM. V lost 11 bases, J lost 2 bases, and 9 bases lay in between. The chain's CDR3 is CAAGGNYGYTF. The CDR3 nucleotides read TGTGCCGCAGGAGGAAACTATGGCTACACCTTC.

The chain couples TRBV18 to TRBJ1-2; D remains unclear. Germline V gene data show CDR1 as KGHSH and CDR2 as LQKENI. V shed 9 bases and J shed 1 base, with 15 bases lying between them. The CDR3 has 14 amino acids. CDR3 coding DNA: TGTGCCAGTGGGGAGAGTACCAATAACTATGGCTACACCTTC. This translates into CASGESTNNYGYTF.

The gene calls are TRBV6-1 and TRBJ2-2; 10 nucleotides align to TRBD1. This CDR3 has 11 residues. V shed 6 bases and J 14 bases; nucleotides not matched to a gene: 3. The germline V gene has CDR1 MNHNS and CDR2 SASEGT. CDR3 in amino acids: CASRGQGNLFF. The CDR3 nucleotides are TGTGCCAGCAGGGGACAGGGGAATCTGTTTTTT.

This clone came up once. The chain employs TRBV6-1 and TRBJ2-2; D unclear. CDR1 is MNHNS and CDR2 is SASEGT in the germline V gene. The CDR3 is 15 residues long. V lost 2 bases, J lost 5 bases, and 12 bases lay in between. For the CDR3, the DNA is TGTGCCAGCAGTGAACAAGACGGCCGGACCGGGGAGCTGTTTTTT. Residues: CASSEQDGRTGELFF.

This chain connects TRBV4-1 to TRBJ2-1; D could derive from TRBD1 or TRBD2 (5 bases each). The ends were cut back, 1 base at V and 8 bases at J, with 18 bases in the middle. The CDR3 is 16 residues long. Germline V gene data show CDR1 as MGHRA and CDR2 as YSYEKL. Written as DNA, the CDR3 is TGCGCCAGCAGCCAAGTCCCCGGGACGGGGCGAGATGAGCAGTTCTTC. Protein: CASSQVPGTGRDEQFF.

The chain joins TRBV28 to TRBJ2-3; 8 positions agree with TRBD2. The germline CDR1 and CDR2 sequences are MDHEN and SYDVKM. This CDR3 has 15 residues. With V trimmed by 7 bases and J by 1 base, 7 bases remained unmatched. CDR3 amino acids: CASTEEGLGTDTQYF. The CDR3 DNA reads TGTGCCAGCACCGAAGAGGGACTAGGCACAGATACGCAGTATTTT. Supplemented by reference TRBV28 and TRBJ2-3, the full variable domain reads DVKVTQSSRYLVKRTGEKVFLECVQDMDHENMFWYRQDPGLGLRLIYFSYDVKMKEKGDIPEGYSVSREKKERFSLILESASTNQTSMYLCASTEEGLGTDTQYFGPGTRLTVL.

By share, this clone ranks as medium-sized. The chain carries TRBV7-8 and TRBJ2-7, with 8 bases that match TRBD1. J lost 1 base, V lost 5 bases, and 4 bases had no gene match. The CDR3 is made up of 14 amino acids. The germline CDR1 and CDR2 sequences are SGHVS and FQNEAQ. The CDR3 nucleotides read TGTGCCAGCAGCCCGCGGACAGGGTCCTACGAGCAGTACTTC. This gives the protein CASSPRTGSYEQYF.

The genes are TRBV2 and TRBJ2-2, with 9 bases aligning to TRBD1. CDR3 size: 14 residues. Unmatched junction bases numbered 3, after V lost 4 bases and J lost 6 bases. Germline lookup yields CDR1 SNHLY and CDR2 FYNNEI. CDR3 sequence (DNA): TGTGCCAGCAGTGGGGACAGGGTCCCCGGGGAGCTGTTTTTT. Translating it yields CASSGDRVPGELFF.

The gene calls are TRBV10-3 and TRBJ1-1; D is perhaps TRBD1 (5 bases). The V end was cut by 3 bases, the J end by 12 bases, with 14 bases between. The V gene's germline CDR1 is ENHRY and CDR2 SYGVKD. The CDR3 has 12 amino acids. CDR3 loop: CAISDRQGRTFF. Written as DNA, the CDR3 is TGTGCCATCAGTGATCGGCAGGGTAGAACTTTCTTT.

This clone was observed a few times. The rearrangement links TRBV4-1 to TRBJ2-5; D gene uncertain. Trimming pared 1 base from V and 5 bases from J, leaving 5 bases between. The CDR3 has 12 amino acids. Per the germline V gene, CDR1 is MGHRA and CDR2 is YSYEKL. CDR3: CASSQAFETQYF. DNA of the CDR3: TGCGCCAGCAGCCAAGCGTTTGAGACCCAGTACTTC.

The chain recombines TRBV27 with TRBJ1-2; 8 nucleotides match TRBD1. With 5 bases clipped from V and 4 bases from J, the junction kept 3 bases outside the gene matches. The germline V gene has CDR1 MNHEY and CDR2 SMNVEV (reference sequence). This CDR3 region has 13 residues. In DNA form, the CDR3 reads TGTGCCAGCAGTCGCGGACAGGGCTATGGCTACACCTTC. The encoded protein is CASSRGQGYGYTF.

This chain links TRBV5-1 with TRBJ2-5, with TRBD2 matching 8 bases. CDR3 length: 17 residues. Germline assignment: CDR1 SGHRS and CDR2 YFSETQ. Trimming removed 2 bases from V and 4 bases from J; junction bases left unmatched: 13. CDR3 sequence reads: CASSFRPSSGAGETQYF. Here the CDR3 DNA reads TGCGCCAGCAGCTTTAGACCCAGTAGCGGGGCAGGAGAGACCCAGTACTTC.

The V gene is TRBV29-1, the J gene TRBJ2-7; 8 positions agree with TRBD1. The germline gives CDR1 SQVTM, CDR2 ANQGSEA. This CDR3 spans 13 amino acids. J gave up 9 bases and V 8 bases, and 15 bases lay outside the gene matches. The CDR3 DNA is TGCAGCAACCGGACAGGGTCCGCGGAAGGGCAGTACTTC. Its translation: CSNRTGSAEGQYF.

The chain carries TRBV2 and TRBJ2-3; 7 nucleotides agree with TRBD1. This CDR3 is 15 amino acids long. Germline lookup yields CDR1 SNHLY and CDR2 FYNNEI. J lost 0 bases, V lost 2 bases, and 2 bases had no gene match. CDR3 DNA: TGTGCCAGCAGTGAAAGGGGGCCAAGCACAGATACGCAGTATTTT. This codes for CASSERGPSTDTQYF. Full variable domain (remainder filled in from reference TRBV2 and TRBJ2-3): EPEVTQTPSHQVTQMGQEVILRCVPISNHLYFYWYRQILGQKVEFLVSFYNNEISEKSEIFDDQFSVERPDGSNFTLKIRSTKLEDSAMYFCASSERGPSTDTQYFGPGTRLTVL.

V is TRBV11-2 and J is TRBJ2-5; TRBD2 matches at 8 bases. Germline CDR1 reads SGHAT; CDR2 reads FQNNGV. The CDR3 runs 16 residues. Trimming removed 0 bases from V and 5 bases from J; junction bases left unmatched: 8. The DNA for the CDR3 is TGTGCCAGCAGCTTAGATGGGGCTAGCGGGCTTGAGACCCAGTACTTC. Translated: CASSLDGASGLETQYF.

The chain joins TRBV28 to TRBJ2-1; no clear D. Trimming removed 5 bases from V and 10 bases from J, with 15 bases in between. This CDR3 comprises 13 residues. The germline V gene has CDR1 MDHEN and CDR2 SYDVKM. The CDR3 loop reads CASSPSNQREQFF. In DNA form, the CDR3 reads TGTGCCAGCAGTCCCTCGAACCAACGGGAGCAGTTCTTC.

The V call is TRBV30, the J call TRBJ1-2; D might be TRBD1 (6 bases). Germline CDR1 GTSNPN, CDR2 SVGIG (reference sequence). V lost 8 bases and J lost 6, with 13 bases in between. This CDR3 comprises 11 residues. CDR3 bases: TGTGCCGGCCGAGGGGGGGATGGCTACACCTTC. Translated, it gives CAGRGGDGYTF.

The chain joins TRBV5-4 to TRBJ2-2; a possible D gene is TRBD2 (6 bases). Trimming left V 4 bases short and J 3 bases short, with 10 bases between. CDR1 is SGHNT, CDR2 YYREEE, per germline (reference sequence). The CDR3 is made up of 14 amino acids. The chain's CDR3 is CASSLGLDTGELFF. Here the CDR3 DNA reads TGTGCCAGCAGCCTGGGACTCGACACCGGGGAGCTGTTTTTT. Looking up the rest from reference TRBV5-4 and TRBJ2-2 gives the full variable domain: ETGVTQSPTHLIKTRGQQVTLRCSSQSGHNTVSWYQQALGQGPQFIFQYYREEENGRGNFPPRFSGLQFPNYSSELNVNALELDDSALYLCASSLGLDTGELFFGEGSRLTVL.

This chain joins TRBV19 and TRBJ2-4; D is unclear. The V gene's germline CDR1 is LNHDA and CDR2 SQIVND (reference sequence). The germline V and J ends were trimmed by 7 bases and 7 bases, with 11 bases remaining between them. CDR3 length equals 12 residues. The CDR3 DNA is TGTGCCAGTACTGGCAGGCAGAACATTCAGTACTTC. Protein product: CASTGRQNIQYF.

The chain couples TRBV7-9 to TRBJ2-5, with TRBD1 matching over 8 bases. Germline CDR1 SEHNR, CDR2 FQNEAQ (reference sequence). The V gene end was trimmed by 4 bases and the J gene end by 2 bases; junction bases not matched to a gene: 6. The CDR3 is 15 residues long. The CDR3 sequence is CASSSWDRRQETQYF. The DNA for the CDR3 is TGTGCCAGCAGCTCATGGGACAGGAGACAAGAGACCCAGTACTTC. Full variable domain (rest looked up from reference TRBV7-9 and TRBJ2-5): DTGVSQNPRHKITKRGQNVTFRCDPISEHNRLYWYRQTLGQGPEFLTYFQNEAQLEKSRLLSDRFSAERPKGSFSTLEIQRTEQGDSAMYLCASSSWDRRQETQYFGPGTRLLVL.

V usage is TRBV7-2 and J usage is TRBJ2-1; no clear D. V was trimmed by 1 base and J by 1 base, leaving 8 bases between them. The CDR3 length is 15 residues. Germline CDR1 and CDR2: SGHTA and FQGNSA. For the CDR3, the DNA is TGTGCCAGCAGCTTAGGGGATGGGTCCTACAATGAGCAGTTCTTC. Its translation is CASSLGDGSYNEQFF.

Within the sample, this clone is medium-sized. The CDR3 spells CASSAAVNQPQHF. The CDR3 coding sequence is TGCGCCAGCAGTGCGGCGGTAAATCAGCCCCAGCATTTT. V gene TRBV10-1 combines with J gene TRBJ1-5; D unclear. The germline V gene encodes CDR1 WNHNN and CDR2 SYGVQD (reference sequence). V was clipped by 4 bases and J by 4 bases, with 8 bases between them. The CDR3 has 13 residues.

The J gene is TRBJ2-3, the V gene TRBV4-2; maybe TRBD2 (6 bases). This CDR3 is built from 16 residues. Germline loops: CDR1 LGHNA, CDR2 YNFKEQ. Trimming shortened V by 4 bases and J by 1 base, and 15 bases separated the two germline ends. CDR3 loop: CASSPHRDSGTDTQYF. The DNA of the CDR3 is TGTGCCAGCAGCCCACACCGGGACTCGGGCACAGATACGCAGTATTTT.

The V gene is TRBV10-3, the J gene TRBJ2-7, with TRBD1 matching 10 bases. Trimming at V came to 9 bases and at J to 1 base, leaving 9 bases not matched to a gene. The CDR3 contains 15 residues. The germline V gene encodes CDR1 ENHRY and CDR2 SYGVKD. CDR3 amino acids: CAINNPGQGSYEQYF. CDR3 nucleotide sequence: TGTGCCATTAACAACCCGGGACAGGGGTCCTACGAGCAGTACTTC.

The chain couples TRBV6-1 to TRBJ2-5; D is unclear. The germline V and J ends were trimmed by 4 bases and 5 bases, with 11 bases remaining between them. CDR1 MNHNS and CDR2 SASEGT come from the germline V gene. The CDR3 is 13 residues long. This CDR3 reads CASSVPPGETQYF. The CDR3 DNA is TGTGCCAGCAGTGTCCCCCCGGGCGAGACCCAGTACTTC.